Sequencing of this TCR beta chain was carried out in a study of cytotoxic CD8 clonotypes in ibrutinib-treated CLL. Study-wide background: Outcomes included around 25 partial and 2 complete responses; after median approximately six years, around 15 stayed remitted and roughly twelve progressed.

Trimming removed 5 bases from V and 1 base from J, with 9 bases in between. The CDR3 totals 14 residues. CDR1 and CDR2 (germline): SGHVS, FNYEAQ. Some clones are missing from TCRdb's copy, which holds only in-frame ones; the method was immunoSEQ multiplex PCR. This sample carries about 29,000 clones, roughly 76% of them seen once, and the ten largest clones take 51%. This clonotype was obtained from a human donor with chronic lymphocytic leukemia. The rearrangement uses TRBV7-6 and TRBJ2-4; weak D call: TRBD2 (5 bases). This sample comprised PBMCs, obtained after 36 months of ibrutinib treatment. In nucleotides, the CDR3 is TGTGCCAGCAGCGAGGGCTTGGCCAAAAACATTCAGTACTTC. Translation gives CASSEGLAKNIQYF.